The 6 T cell receptor beta chains presented below share a single source sample, sequenced in a study of blood T cell repertoires in COVID-19. The table came from immunoSEQ multiplex PCR; TCRdb's copy has only in-frame clones and leaves some out. The profile shows about 200,000 clones, about nine tenths of them singletons. Material for sequencing was peripheral blood. These receptors came from a man younger than 35 with active or convalescent COVID-19.

The CDR3 DNA follows: TGTGCCGTTCAGGACAGGGTATTTTCGAGCTCTGGAAACACCATATATTTT. Translation: CAVQDRVFSSSGNTIYF. This chain connects TRBV10-3 to TRBJ1-3; 8 bases match TRBD1. J was trimmed by 0 bases and V by 11 bases; bases with no gene match: 15. Germline V gene data show CDR1 as ENHRY and CDR2 as SYGVKD. This CDR3 spans 17 amino acids.

The chain has TRBV6-1 and TRBJ2-3; 9 positions agree with TRBD2. J lost 3 bases, V lost 3 bases, and 7 bases had no gene match. Germline V lookup: CDR1 MNHNS, CDR2 SASEGT. This CDR3 has 16 residues. The CDR3 DNA is TGTGCCAGCAGTGAGGCTGCGGGAGGGCCAACAGATACGCAGTATTTT. Residues: CASSEAAGGPTDTQYF.

This clone has only one observation. The V call is TRBV5-6, the J call TRBJ1-6; TRBD1 matches 10 bases. The CDR3 is 17 residues long. The germline CDR1 and CDR2 sequences are SGHDT and YYEEEE. V shed 3 bases, J shed 7 bases, and the junction held 10 bases outside the gene matches. The CDR3 sequence is CASSSLVGQGLNSPLHF. The DNA for the CDR3 is TGTGCCAGCAGCTCACTCGTGGGACAGGGGCTCAATTCACCCCTCCACTTT.

The chain couples TRBV20-1 to TRBJ2-3; TRBD2 matches at 10 bases. This CDR3 is 15 amino acids long. Per the germline V gene, CDR1 is DFQATT and CDR2 is SNEGSKA (reference sequence). V was clipped by 3 bases and J by 4 bases; unmatched bases: 7. CDR3 in DNA: TGCAGTGCTAGTAGCGGGGGGCCGCCCTCAGATACGCAGTATTTT. Its translation is CSASSGGPPSDTQYF.

The chain employs TRBV6-5 and TRBJ2-2, with 8 nucleotides matching TRBD1. The CDR3 totals 13 residues. Germline CDR1 and CDR2: MNHEY and SVGAGI. J gave up 6 bases and V 6 bases, and 3 bases lay outside the gene matches. The CDR3 spells CASRTTGAGELFF. The DNA of the CDR3 is TGTGCCAGCAGAACGACAGGGGCCGGGGAGCTGTTTTTT.

The rearrangement links TRBV3-1 (or the pseudogene TRBV3-2) to TRBJ2-7; perhaps TRBD2 as D (5 bases). Germline V CDR1 and CDR2: LGHDT, YNNKEL (reference sequence). V shed 0 bases and J shed 9 bases, with 15 bases lying between them. The CDR3 runs 14 residues. As DNA, the CDR3 is TGTGCCAGCAGCCAAGAGTTTGAGGGTCTAGGGCAGTACTTC. This encodes CASSQEFEGLGQYF.